The 29 T cell receptor beta chains in this list originate from one sample, sequenced in a study of CXCR3-negative and CXCR3-positive naive CD8 T cells. TRB cDNA libraries were made by UMI-labeled 5' RACE. From its re-call of the 5' RACE reads, TCRdb lists each CDR3 protein once, without DNA. The sample totals about 130,000 distinct CDR3 sequences. The sample taken for sequencing was naive CXCR3- CD8+ T cells from blood. The subset was: CD45RO-CCR7+CD27+CD95- naive CD8+ T cells lacking CXCR3 (TNR3-). Source of these receptors: a human donor in good health. Some clones in this sample may be carry-over from other donors' samples.

The chain employs TRBV28 and TRBJ2-5; TCRdb returns TRBD2, unconfirmable since there is no DNA. CDR3 length equals 15 residues. The germline V gene has CDR1 MDHEN and CDR2 SYDVKM. The CDR3 reads CASSFFAGSQETQYF.

The chain has TRBV2 and TRBJ1-1; TCRdb indicates TRBD1, and absent DNA this call remains unverified. Germline-derived CDR1 and CDR2 are SNHLY and FYNNEI. This CDR3 is built from 15 residues. CDR3: CASSGIWTGDSEAFF.

The V call is TRBV12-3 or TRBV12-4, the J call TRBJ2-2. This CDR3 spans 11 amino acids. This CDR3 is CATHVGGELFF.

The CDR3: CASSLNALQGDNSPLHF. V usage is TRBV7-9 and J usage is TRBJ1-6; TCRdb's D gene call, TRBD1, goes unchecked for lack of DNA. The CDR3 sequence is 17 residues long. CDR1 and CDR2 from the germline V gene are SEHNR and FQNEAQ (reference sequence).

V is TRBV28 and J is TRBJ2-7; there is no DNA to check the TCRdb D call of TRBD2. The germline V gene has CDR1 MDHEN and CDR2 SYDVKM. This CDR3 contains 12 residues. The CDR3 sequence: CASRSLVNEQYF.

This rearrangement joins TRBV13 to TRBJ2-1; the D call of TRBD1 rests on TCRdb alone, since no DNA is present to check it. Germline loops: CDR1 PRHDT, CDR2 FYEKMQ (reference sequence). There are 13 residues in the CDR3. The CDR3 loop reads CASSITGGNEQFF.

The chain's CDR3 is CAIRSGGILEQYF. The chain combines TRBV10-3 with TRBJ2-7. CDR1 is ENHRY and CDR2 is SYGVKD in the germline V gene. The CDR3 spans 13 residues.

V and J are TRBV29-1 and TRBJ2-3; absent DNA, TCRdb's TRBD2 call cannot be checked. This CDR3 comprises 16 residues. Germline loops: CDR1 SQVTM, CDR2 ANQGSEA. This chain's CDR3 is CSVVPGTRSLPDTQYF.

The rearrangement joins TRBV3-1 to TRBJ2-7. Germline V lookup: CDR1 LGHDT, CDR2 YNNKEL (reference sequence). The CDR3 extends over 13 amino acids. CDR3 in amino acids: CASSQVQSYEQYF.

V usage is TRBV29-1 and J usage is TRBJ2-5; checking the TCRdb D call of TRBD1 is not possible without DNA. The CDR3 has 16 residues. CDR1 is SQVTM, CDR2 ANQGSEA, per germline. The CDR3: CSVETVWGQNQETQYF. The full variable domain, rest sourced from reference TRBV29-1 and TRBJ2-5, is SAVISQKPSRDICQRGTSLTIQCQVDSQVTMMFWYRQQPGQSLTLIATANQGSEATYESGFVIDKFPISRPNLTFSTLTVSNMSPEDSSIYLCSVETVWGQNQETQYFGPGTRLLVL.

V usage is TRBV7-8 and J usage is TRBJ2-1; TCRdb reports TRBD2, a call that lacks DNA to check it against. The V gene's germline CDR1 is SGHVS and CDR2 FQNEAQ. The CDR3 spans 13 residues. CDR3 protein: CASRGSGEAEQFF.

The chain couples TRBV7-8 to TRBJ2-7; TCRdb gives TRBD2 as the D gene, but with no DNA this cannot be confirmed. This CDR3 is 13 amino acids long. Germline V gives CDR1 SGHVS, CDR2 FQNEAQ. The CDR3 loop reads CASSSRTSLEQYF.

The chain employs TRBV11-1 and TRBJ2-7. Germline V gene data show CDR1 as SGHAT and CDR2 as FQDESV (reference sequence). The CDR3 is 14 residues long. The CDR3 protein is CASSLSGASYEQYF.

The J gene is TRBJ2-7, the V gene TRBV29-1; TCRdb's assignment of TRBD1 cannot be checked, as there is no DNA. This CDR3 spans 13 amino acids. Looked up from germline, CDR1 is SQVTM and CDR2 is ANQGSEA. CDR3 loop: CSVEMPGTYEQYF.

The chain couples TRBV6-6 to TRBJ2-7. The CDR3 sequence is 15 residues long. From germline, CDR1 is MNHNY and CDR2 SVGAGI (reference sequence). CDR3: CASSYSSRELVEQYF.

The chain carries TRBV29-1 and TRBJ2-7; TCRdb's D gene call, TRBD2, goes unchecked for lack of DNA. CDR1 and CDR2 from the germline V gene are SQVTM and ANQGSEA. This CDR3 has 16 amino acids. This CDR3 reads CSARTPQREGTYEQYF.

The rearrangement joins TRBV5-1 to TRBJ1-1; TCRdb indicates TRBD1, and absent DNA this call remains unverified. The germline gives CDR1 SGHRS, CDR2 YFSETQ. The CDR3 totals 15 residues. CDR3 region: CASSLVDSLNTEAFF.

This chain links TRBV20-1 with TRBJ2-3; TCRdb names TRBD1, which stays unverified in the absence of DNA. The CDR3 runs to 13 residues. Germline V CDR1 and CDR2: DFQATT, SNEGSKA (reference sequence). This CDR3 is CSAAPVATDTQYF.

The chain combines TRBV6-1 with TRBJ2-5; TCRdb calls TRBD2, which cannot be checked without DNA. The CDR3 contains 15 residues. Germline V gene data show CDR1 as MNHNS and CDR2 as SASEGT. The CDR3: CASSESPGLQETQYF.

The chain joins TRBV29-1 to TRBJ1-1. This CDR3 is 11 amino acids long. Germline values: CDR1 SQVTM, CDR2 ANQGSEA. The CDR3 loop reads CSVMSDTEAFF.

The rearrangement links TRBV4-1 to TRBJ2-5; TCRdb lists TRBD2, though no DNA is available to test this call. Germline V gene sequence: CDR1 MGHRA, CDR2 YSYEKL. The CDR3 has 16 residues. CDR3 residues: CASSQVLAGGLETQYF.

This rearrangement joins TRBV7-8 to TRBJ2-7; TCRdb selects TRBD1, and the lack of DNA leaves this call unchecked. Germline values: CDR1 SGHVS, CDR2 FQNEAQ. CDR3 length: 14 residues. The CDR3 is CASSWGQSSYEQYF.

The J gene is TRBJ2-1, the V gene TRBV19; as DNA is missing, the TRBD2 call by TCRdb cannot be tested. The CDR3 sequence is 15 residues long. CDR1 and CDR2 (germline): LNHDA, SQIVND (reference sequence). This CDR3 is CASSITDYSYNEQFF.

V and J are TRBV14 and TRBJ2-1; TCRdb's assignment of TRBD1 cannot be checked, as there is no DNA. CDR3 length: 14 residues. Germline CDR1 and CDR2: SGHDN and FVKESK. The CDR3 loop reads CASSQGTFHNEQFF.

The genes are TRBV11-3 and TRBJ1-4; TCRdb lists TRBD1, though no DNA is available to test this call. The germline V gene encodes CDR1 SGHNT and CDR2 YENEEA. The CDR3 totals 13 residues. CDR3: CASSGQGREKLFF.

The chain couples TRBV7-8 to TRBJ2-3; the D call of TRBD1 rests on TCRdb alone, since no DNA is present to check it. The CDR3 runs 16 residues. The germline V gene encodes CDR1 SGHVS and CDR2 FQNEAQ. CDR3 loop: CASSLGDALAPDTQYF.

The chain carries TRBV29-1 and TRBJ2-4. This CDR3 comprises 11 residues. Germline values: CDR1 SQVTM, CDR2 ANQGSEA. CDR3 residues: CSVELWDIQYF.

V and J are TRBV7-2 and TRBJ2-2; TCRdb's D gene call, TRBD2, goes unchecked for lack of DNA. Germline CDR1 is SGHTA and CDR2 is FQGNSA. CDR3 length equals 17 residues. CDR3 sequence: CASSLWTSGVNTGELFF. Together with reference TRBV7-2 and TRBJ2-2, the CDR3 gives the full variable domain: GAGVSQSPSNKVTEKGKDVELRCDPISGHTALYWYRQSLGQGLEFLIYFQGNSAPDKSGLPSDRFSAERTGGSVSTLTIQRTQQEDSAVYLCASSLWTSGVNTGELFFGEGSRLTVL.

CDR3 region: CASGNGYYEQYF. This chain uses TRBV2 with TRBJ2-7. There are 12 residues in the CDR3. Germline V gene data show CDR1 as SNHLY and CDR2 as FYNNEI.